The 18 T cell receptor beta chains in this list originate from one sample, sequenced in a study of T cell repertoires in cytomegalovirus infection. For these receptors, no antigen is known. TCRdb re-called the reads with MiXCR, one entry per CDR3 protein. The sample records some 200,000 distinct CDR3 sequences, about 39% being singletons. The sample in question was CD8+ T cells from cultured PBMCs, obtained from culture after CMV antigen stimulation. The receptors were sampled from a human donor in good health (CMV status not recorded). Some clones in this sample may be carry-over from other donors' samples.

This rearrangement joins TRBV7-1 to TRBJ1-5, with D unclear. TRBV7-1 is noted as an ORF with a role that remains uncertain. CDR3 size: 12 residues. The V and J ends lost 8 bases and 6 bases respectively, with 11 bases between them. CDR3 sequence (DNA): TGTGCCAGCGCCCTCGGCGGTCAGCCCCAGCATTTT. Its protein product is CASALGGQPQHF.

This chain connects TRBV2 to TRBJ2-7; D may match TRBD1 or TRBD2 (5 bases each). Germline V lookup: CDR1 SNHLY, CDR2 FYNNEI. The CDR3 is 13 amino acids. Trimming cost V 8 bases and J 1 base, with 12 bases left between them. CDR3 region: CASVGARSYEQYF. The CDR3 region has the DNA TGTGCCAGCGTCGGGGCTAGATCCTACGAGCAGTACTTC.

V usage is TRBV7-2 and J usage is TRBJ2-1; 10 nucleotides match TRBD2. CDR1 is SGHTA and CDR2 is FQGNSA in the germline V gene. Trimming cost V 5 bases and J 4 bases; bases outside gene matches: 5. The CDR3 spans 15 residues. CDR3 in amino acids: CASSTLAGAYNEQFF. Written as DNA, the CDR3 is TGTGCCAGCAGCACCCTAGCGGGGGCTTACAATGAGCAGTTCTTC.

This chain joins TRBV19 and TRBJ2-1; D is unclear. Between the trimmed V and J ends, which lost 5 bases and 0 bases, there was a span of 11 bases. This CDR3 contains 15 residues. Germline values: CDR1 LNHDA, CDR2 SQIVND (reference sequence). The CDR3 sequence: CASSPAPRSYNEQFF. CDR3 nucleotide sequence: TGTGCCAGTAGTCCCGCTCCGCGCTCCTACAATGAGCAGTTCTTC.

This clonotype was detected only a few times. The chain recombines TRBV7-8 with TRBJ1-6, with D uncertain. Trimming pared 1 base from V and 7 bases from J, leaving 8 bases between. The CDR3 runs to 14 residues. The germline V gene encodes CDR1 SGHVS and CDR2 FQNEAQ. In nucleotides, the CDR3 is TGTGCCAGCAGCTTAGGTGGCGGCAATTCACCCCTCCACTTT. Residues: CASSLGGGNSPLHF.

The chain combines TRBV2 with TRBJ2-7; 11 bases are a match to TRBD1. Germline CDR1 reads SNHLY; CDR2 reads FYNNEI. J was trimmed by 3 bases and V by 7 bases; bases with no gene match: 8. The CDR3 runs to 15 residues. Written as DNA, the CDR3 is TGTGCCAGCAACCGCGGACAGGGGGCCTTCTACGAGCAGTACTTC. Its translation: CASNRGQGAFYEQYF.

J is TRBJ1-1 and V is TRBV7-9; D is undetermined. Per the germline V gene, CDR1 is SEHNR and CDR2 is FQNEAQ (reference sequence). The V gene lost 8 bases and the J gene lost 3 bases, with 4 bases spanning the gap. There are 10 residues in the CDR3. DNA of the CDR3: TGTGCCAGCGGGGACACTGAAGCTTTCTTT. It encodes CASGDTEAFF.

This clonotype was observed a handful of times. The gene calls are TRBV7-3 and TRBJ2-2; D gene ambiguous. This CDR3 has 12 residues. In germline, CDR1 is SGHTA, CDR2 FQGTGA. V lost 5 bases and J lost 7, with 8 bases in between. CDR3 nucleotides: TGTGCCAGCAGCCTCCAGAACGGGGAGCTGTTTTTT. Translating it yields CASSLQNGELFF.

The rearrangement links TRBV27 to TRBJ1-1; 9 bases agree with TRBD1. This CDR3 spans 15 amino acids. The V and J ends lost 6 bases and 2 bases, in that order; junction bases with no gene match: 7. Germline assignment: CDR1 MNHEY and CDR2 SMNVEV (reference sequence). The CDR3 region has the DNA TGTGCCAGCAGGGGACAGGGTGGCTATAACACTGAAGCTTTCTTT. It specifies CASRGQGGYNTEAFF.

The CDR3 protein is CASSVQANSPLHF. The CDR3 nucleotides read TGTGCCAGCAGTGTTCAGGCCAATTCACCCCTCCACTTT. The rearrangement links TRBV6-4 to TRBJ1-6; no definite D call. The CDR3 spans 13 residues. Trimming cost V 4 bases and J 7 bases, with 8 bases left between them. CDR1 and CDR2 (germline): MRHNA, SNTAGT.

This chain joins TRBV7-8 and TRBJ1-2; D is undetermined. Trimming took off 1 base at V and 6 bases at J, with 15 bases between the two ends. Germline V CDR1 and CDR2: SGHVS, FQNEAQ. The CDR3 extends over 15 amino acids. For the CDR3, the DNA is TGTGCCAGCAGCTTAGATTGGAGGGCCGGGGATGGCTACACCTTC. It yields the protein CASSLDWRAGDGYTF. Full variable domain (rest looked up from reference TRBV7-8 and TRBJ1-2): GAGVSQSPRYKVAKRGQDVALRCDPISGHVSLFWYQQALGQGPEFLTYFQNEAQLDKSGLPSDRFFAERPEGSVSTLKIQRTQQEDSAVYLCASSLDWRAGDGYTFGSGTRLTVV.

The rearrangement links TRBV13 to TRBJ2-1; 8 positions agree with TRBD1. This CDR3 comprises 12 residues. Losses at the gene ends were 5 bases for V and 7 bases for J; bases not matched to a gene: 1. Germline lookup yields CDR1 PRHDT and CDR2 FYEKMQ (reference sequence). CDR3: CASSRTGNEQFF. DNA of the CDR3: TGTGCCAGCAGCCGGACAGGGAATGAGCAGTTCTTC. Filled out from reference TRBV13 and TRBJ2-1, the complete variable domain reads AAGVIQSPRHLIKEKRETATLKCYPIPRHDTVYWYQQGPGQDPQFLISFYEKMQSDKGSIPDRFSAQQFSDYHSELNMSSLELGDSALYFCASSRTGNEQFFGPGTRLTVL.

The rearrangement links TRBV6-1 to TRBJ1-5; D unclear. The V end was cut by 2 bases, the J end by 8 bases, with 13 bases between. This CDR3 is 14 amino acids long. The V gene's germline CDR1 is MNHNS and CDR2 SASEGT. The CDR3 sequence: CASSEMSPRKPQHF. The CDR3 region has the DNA TGTGCCAGCAGTGAAATGAGCCCTAGGAAGCCCCAGCATTTT.

V is TRBV9 and J is TRBJ1-2; TRBD1 aligns across 8 bases. Trimming at V came to 3 bases and at J to 2 bases, leaving 9 bases not matched to a gene. The CDR3 has 16 amino acids. Germline V lookup: CDR1 SGDLS, CDR2 YYNGEE. The CDR3 spells CASSAVMGQENYGYTF. The CDR3 region has the DNA TGTGCCAGCAGCGCCGTGATGGGACAGGAAAACTATGGCTACACCTTC. The entire variable domain, with the rest obtained from reference TRBV9 and TRBJ1-2, is as follows: DSGVTQTPKHLITATGQRVTLRCSPRSGDLSVYWYQQSLDQGLQFLIQYYNGEERAKGNILERFSAQQFPDLHSELNLSSLELGDSALYFCASSAVMGQENYGYTFGSGTRLTVV.

This clonotype occurred a few times. Relative to the germline gene, one junction end is altered; a read error may explain this. The V and J genes are TRBV11-2 and TRBJ1-1; D gene unclear. The V gene's germline CDR1 is SGHAT and CDR2 FQNNGV. The CDR3 runs to 12 residues. CDR3 bases: TGTGCCAGCAACTTAATGAACACTGAAGCTTTCTTT. This codes for CASNLMNTEAFF.

V usage is TRBV24-1 and J usage is TRBJ2-5; possible D gene TRBD2, 6 bases. The V end was cut by 2 bases, the J end by 1 base, with 10 bases between. CDR3 size: 15 residues. Germline V gives CDR1 KGHDR, CDR2 SFDVKD. The chain's CDR3 is CATSDWTGSQETQYF. The CDR3 region has the DNA TGTGCCACCAGTGATTGGACCGGGAGCCAAGAGACCCAGTACTTC.

This clonotype was seen only once. This chain joins TRBV7-9 and TRBJ2-7, with D hard to call. The CDR3 is made up of 12 amino acids. Germline CDR1 and CDR2: SEHNR and FQNEAQ (reference sequence). V lost 2 bases and J 7 bases, leaving 9 bases between the germline ends. The CDR3 DNA reads TGTGCCAGCAGCTTAAACTACCTGGAGCAGTACTTC. Translation gives CASSLNYLEQYF.

The rearrangement links TRBV15 to TRBJ1-6; D ambiguous. CDR1 LNHNV and CDR2 YYDKDF come from the germline V gene (reference sequence). The CDR3 totals 19 residues. Trimming took off 0 bases at V and 5 bases at J, with 20 bases between the two ends. The DNA of the CDR3 is TGTGCCACCAGCAGAGAGCCGGACTTGAGGTACCTTCATAATTCACCCCTCCACTTT. Translating gives CATSREPDLRYLHNSPLHF.